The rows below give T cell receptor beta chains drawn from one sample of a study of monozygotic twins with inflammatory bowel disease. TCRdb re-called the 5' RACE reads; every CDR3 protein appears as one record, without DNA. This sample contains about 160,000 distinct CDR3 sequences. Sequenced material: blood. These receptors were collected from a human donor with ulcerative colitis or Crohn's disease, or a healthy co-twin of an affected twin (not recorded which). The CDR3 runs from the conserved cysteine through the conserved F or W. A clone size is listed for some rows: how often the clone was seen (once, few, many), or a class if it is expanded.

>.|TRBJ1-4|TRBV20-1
CSARDEGAIEKLFF
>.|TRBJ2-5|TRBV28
CASSFPGWYQETQYF
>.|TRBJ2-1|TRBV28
CASYKNLGQGLFF
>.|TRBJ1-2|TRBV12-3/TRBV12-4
CASSLTHYGYTF
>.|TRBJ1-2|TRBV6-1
CASRLVPRGRDYGYTF
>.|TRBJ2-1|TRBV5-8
CASTRRGSYNEQFF
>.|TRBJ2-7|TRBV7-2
CASSLGLAGGYEQYF
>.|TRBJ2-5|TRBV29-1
CSVAGTAQETQYF
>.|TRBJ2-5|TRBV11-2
CASSLAGPLLKEDF
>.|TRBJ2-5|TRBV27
CASSLYQSPGTGQETQYF
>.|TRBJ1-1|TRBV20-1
CSAPLGRFTEAFF
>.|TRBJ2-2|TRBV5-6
CASSLVRDGWTGELFF
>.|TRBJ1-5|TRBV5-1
CASSLDTGEQPQHF
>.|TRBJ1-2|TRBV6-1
CASAFLGGQANYGYTF
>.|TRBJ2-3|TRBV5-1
CASSQIHQPSTDTQYF
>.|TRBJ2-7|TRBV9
CASSPGLAGNYEQYF
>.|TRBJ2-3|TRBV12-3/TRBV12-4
CASSRTSTDTQYF
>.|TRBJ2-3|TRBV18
CASSRGRTTDTQYF
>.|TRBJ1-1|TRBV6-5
CASRDAGTGNTEAFF
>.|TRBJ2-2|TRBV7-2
CASTINPTNTGELFF
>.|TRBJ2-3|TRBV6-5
CASSYSTTPRSDTQYF
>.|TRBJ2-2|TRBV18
CASSPILAGVNTGELFF
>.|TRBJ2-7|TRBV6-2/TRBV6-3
CASSYIGQALYEQYF
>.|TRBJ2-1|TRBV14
CASSQALAVDEQFF
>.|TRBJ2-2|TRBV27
CASSFYPAGLAAVKTGELFF
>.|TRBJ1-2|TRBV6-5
CASSYEATYGYTF
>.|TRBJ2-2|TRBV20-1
CSATGPEASNTGELFF
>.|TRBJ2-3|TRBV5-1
CASSWGDRDGTDTQYF
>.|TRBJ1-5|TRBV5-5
CASSKDRNQPQHF
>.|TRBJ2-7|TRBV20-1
CSAGTSGRVSYEQYF
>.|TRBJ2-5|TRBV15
CATSRLQGARETQYF
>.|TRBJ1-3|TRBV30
CAWSVRNIPRGNTIYF
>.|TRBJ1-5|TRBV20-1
CSARKWGARGNQPQHF
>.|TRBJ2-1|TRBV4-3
CASSQAKPAGAGNVQFF
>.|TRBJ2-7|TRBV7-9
CASSFSGRVDEQYF
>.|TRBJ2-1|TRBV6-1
CASSEAPFGEQFF
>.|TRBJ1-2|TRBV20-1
CSADALQGDSGGYTF
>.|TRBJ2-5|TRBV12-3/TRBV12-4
CASSLKIADQETQYF
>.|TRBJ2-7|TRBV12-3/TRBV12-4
CASSLTRNEQYF
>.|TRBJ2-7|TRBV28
CASTSVYEQYF
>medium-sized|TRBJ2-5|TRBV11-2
CASSLNPGQGETQYF